Below, 7 T cell receptor beta chains from the same sample are listed, as sequenced in a study of blood T cell repertoires in COVID-19. Sequenced by immunoSEQ multiplex PCR; TCRdb stores in-frame clones only, minus some. The table lists roughly 160,000 clones, around 86% of them singletons. The specimen sequenced was peripheral blood. Source of these receptors: a man in his 60s with COVID-19, enrolled during active disease.

The chain employs TRBV2 and TRBJ1-4, with D possibly being TRBD1 (5 bases). This CDR3 spans 14 amino acids. Germline V CDR1 and CDR2: SNHLY, FYNNEI. Trimming took 11 bases from V and 2 from J, leaving 15 bases between them. The CDR3 here is CAGYPRVTNEKLFF. CDR3 bases: TGTGCCGGCTACCCCAGGGTGACTAATGAAAAACTGTTTTTT.

As to this clone: A read error may account for a junction end that differs from germline. The V gene is TRBV7-7, the J gene TRBJ2-5; TRBD2 matches 8 bases. The CDR3 loop spans 15 amino acids. Per the germline V gene, CDR1 is SSHAT and CDR2 is FNYEAQ (reference sequence). The CDR3 DNA follows: TGTGCTAGCAGCTTAGCAGGGCTAGCGGGAGAGACCCAGTACTTC. As protein: CASSLAGLAGETQYF.

The rearrangement uses TRBV29-1 and TRBJ1-1; D gene ambiguous. There are 13 residues in the CDR3. Trimming took 7 bases from V and 0 from J, leaving 12 bases between them. The germline gives CDR1 SQVTM, CDR2 ANQGSEA. Here the CDR3 reads CSGGRFMNTEAFF. CDR3 sequence (DNA): TGCAGCGGAGGTAGGTTCATGAACACTGAAGCTTTCTTT.

The V gene is TRBV5-6, the J gene TRBJ1-3, with 7 bases lining up with TRBD1. The length of the CDR3 is 15 residues. Germline V gene sequence: CDR1 SGHDT, CDR2 YYEEEE. The trim removed 4 bases at V and 0 bases at J, leaving 4 bases unmatched. CDR3 nucleotide sequence: TGTGCCAGCAGCCTACAGGGGCCCTCTGGAAACACCATATATTTT. It codes for CASSLQGPSGNTIYF.

The genes are TRBV12-3 or TRBV12-4 and TRBJ2-7; D ambiguous. The CDR3 covers 11 residues. V dropped 6 bases and J dropped 3 bases, with 6 bases sitting between them. CDR3 in amino acids: CASSPNYEQYF. CDR3 DNA sequence: TGTGCCAGCAGCCCTAACTACGAGCAGTACTTC.

V and J are TRBV12-3 or TRBV12-4 and TRBJ1-2; D uncertain. With 2 bases removed from V and 5 bases from J, the gap between germline ends came to 9 bases. The CDR3 runs 13 residues. CDR3 in DNA: TGTGCCAGCAGTTTATGGCAGGCATATGGCTACACCTTC. It is translated as CASSLWQAYGYTF.

The chain is built from TRBV15 and TRBJ1-2, with TRBD1 matching 7 bases. Germline CDR1 is LNHNV and CDR2 is YYDKDF (reference sequence). Trimming at V came to 1 base and at J to 4 bases, leaving 12 bases not matched to a gene. This CDR3 is 17 amino acids long. CDR3 nucleotide sequence: TGTGCCACCAGCAGAGTTGGGTTGGGACAGTCCTTCTATGGCTACACCTTC. It specifies CATSRVGLGQSFYGYTF.